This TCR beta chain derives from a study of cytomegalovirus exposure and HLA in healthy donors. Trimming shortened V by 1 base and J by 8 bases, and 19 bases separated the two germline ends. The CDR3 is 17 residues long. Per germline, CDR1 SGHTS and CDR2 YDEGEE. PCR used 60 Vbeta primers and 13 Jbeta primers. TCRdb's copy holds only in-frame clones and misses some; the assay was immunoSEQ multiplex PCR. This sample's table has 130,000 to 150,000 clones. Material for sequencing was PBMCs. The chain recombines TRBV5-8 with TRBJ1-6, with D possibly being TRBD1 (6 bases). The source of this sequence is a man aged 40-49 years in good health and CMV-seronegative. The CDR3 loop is CASSLPRGGKGDSPLHF. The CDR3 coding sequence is TGTGCCAGCAGCTTGCCCAGGGGAGGGAAGGGTGATTCACCCCTCCACTTT.